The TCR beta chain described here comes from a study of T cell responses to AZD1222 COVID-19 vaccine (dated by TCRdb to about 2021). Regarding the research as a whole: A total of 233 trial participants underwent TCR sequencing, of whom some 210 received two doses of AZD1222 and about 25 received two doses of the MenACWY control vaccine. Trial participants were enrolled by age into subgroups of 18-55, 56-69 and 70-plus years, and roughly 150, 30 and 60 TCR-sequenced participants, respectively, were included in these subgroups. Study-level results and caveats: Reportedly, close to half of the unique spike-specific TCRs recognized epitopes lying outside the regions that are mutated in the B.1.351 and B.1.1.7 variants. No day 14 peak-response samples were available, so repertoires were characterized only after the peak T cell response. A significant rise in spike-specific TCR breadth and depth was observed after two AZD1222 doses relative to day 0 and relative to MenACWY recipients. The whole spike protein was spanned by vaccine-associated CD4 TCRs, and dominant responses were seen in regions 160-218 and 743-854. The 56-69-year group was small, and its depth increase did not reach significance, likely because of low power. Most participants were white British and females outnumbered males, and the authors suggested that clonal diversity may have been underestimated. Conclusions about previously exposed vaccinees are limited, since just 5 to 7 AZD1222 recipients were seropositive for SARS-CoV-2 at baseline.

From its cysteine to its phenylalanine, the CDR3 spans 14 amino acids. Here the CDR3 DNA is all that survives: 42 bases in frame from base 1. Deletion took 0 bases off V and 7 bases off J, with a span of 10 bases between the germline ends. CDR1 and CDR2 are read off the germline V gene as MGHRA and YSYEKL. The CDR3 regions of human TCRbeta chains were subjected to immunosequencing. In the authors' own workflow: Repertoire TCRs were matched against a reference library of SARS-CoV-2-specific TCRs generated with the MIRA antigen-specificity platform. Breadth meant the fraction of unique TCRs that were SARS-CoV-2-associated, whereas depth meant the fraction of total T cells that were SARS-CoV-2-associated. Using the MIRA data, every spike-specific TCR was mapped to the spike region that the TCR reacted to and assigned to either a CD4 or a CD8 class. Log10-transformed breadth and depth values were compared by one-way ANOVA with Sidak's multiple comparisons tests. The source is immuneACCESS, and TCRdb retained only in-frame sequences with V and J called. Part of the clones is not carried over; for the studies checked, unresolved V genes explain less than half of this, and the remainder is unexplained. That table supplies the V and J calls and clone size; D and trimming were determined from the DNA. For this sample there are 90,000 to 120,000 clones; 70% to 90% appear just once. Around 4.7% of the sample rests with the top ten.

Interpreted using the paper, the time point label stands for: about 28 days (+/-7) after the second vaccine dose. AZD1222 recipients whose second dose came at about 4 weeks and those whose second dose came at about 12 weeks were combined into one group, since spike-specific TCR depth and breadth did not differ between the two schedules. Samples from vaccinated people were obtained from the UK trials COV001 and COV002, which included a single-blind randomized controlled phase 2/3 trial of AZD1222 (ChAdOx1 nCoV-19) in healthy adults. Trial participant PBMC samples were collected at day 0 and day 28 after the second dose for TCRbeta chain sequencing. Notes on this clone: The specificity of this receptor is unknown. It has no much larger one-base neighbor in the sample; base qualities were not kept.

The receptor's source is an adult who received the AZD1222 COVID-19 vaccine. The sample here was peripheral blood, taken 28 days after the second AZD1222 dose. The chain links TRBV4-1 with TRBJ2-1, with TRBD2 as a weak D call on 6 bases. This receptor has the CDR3 CASSQENRGNEQFF. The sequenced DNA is TGCGCCAGCAGCCAAGAGAACCGGGGGAATGAGCAGTTCTTC.